This is a list of T cell receptor beta chains from one sample in a study of T-cell memory formation after mild COVID-19. TCRdb passed the 5' RACE reads through MiXCR, listing each CDR3 protein once. The sample lists about 310,000 distinct CDR3 sequences; roughly 19% were seen once. The sequenced sample was PBMCs or a T cell subset sorted from them (not recorded which). Receptor source: a man younger than 30 who had mild COVID-19 (a few samples of this study predate the infection). Cell type and time point are not known. Both conserved end residues are part of each CDR3. The D gene is left open where the match is weak. Expanded clones get a size class; other rows say once, few or many, or leave the size out.

d_call j_call v_call clone_size cdr3_aa cdr3_nt
TRBD1 TRBJ1-6 TRBV12-3/TRBV12-4 few CASSSIRDRGPESYNSPLHF TGTGCCAGCAGTTCCATCCGGGACAGGGGACCAGAATCCTATAATTCACCCCTCCACTTT
TRBD2 TRBJ2-5 TRBV9 NA CASSVAGLAGEETQYF TGTGCCAGCAGCGTAGCCGGACTAGCGGGGGAAGAGACCCAGTACTTC
TRBD1 TRBJ1-1 TRBV28 few CASSSEQGAHTEAFF TGTGCCAGCAGTTCGGAGCAGGGGGCGCACACTGAAGCTTTCTTT
NA TRBJ1-5 TRBV12-3/TRBV12-4 few CASTPLGHLYSNQPQHF TGTGCCAGCACCCCTCTGGGGCACCTCTATAGCAATCAGCCCCAGCATTTT
TRBD1 TRBJ2-5 TRBV30 few CASTGSHQETQYF TGTGCCTCGACAGGGAGCCACCAAGAGACCCAGTACTTC
NA TRBJ1-4 TRBV5-1 NA CASSLTGTVANEKLFF TGCGCCAGCAGCTTGACAGGGACGGTCGCTAATGAAAAACTGTTTTTT
NA TRBJ1-1 TRBV28 few CASSLGRENTEAFF TGTGCCAGCAGTTTGGGCAGGGAGAACACTGAAGCTTTCTTT
TRBD2 TRBJ2-3 TRBV6-2/TRBV6-3 few CASRLARDVGTQYF TGTGCCAGCAGACTAGCGAGGGACGTGGGAACGCAGTATTTT
NA TRBJ1-2 TRBV5-1 many CASSKLQLGGYTF TGCGCCAGCAGCAAATTACAACTAGGCGGCTACACCTTC
NA TRBJ1-2 TRBV18 few CASSPTGLNYGYTF TGTGCCAGCTCACCAACAGGGTTGAACTATGGCTACACCTTC
NA TRBJ1-5 TRBV12-3/TRBV12-4 many CASSLARAQPQHF TGTGCCAGCAGTTTAGCCAGGGCCCAGCCCCAGCATTTT
NA TRBJ1-1 TRBV5-1 few CASSIGGPGTFF TGCGCCAGCAGTATCGGGGGGCCGGGAACTTTCTTT
NA TRBJ2-7 TRBV7-9 NA CASSLGIDSYEQYF TGTGCCAGCAGCTTAGGCATAGACTCCTACGAGCAGTACTTC
TRBD2 TRBJ2-7 TRBV7-8 many CASSLALADEQYF TGTGCCAGCAGCTTAGCCCTAGCGGACGAGCAGTACTTC
TRBD2 TRBJ2-3 TRBV14 NA CASSQENSGVDTQYF TGTGCCAGCAGCCAAGAAAATAGCGGGGTTGATACGCAGTATTTT